This entry concerns a single T cell receptor beta chain. This sample was taken from a study of blood T cell repertoires in COVID-19. Background on the study: Sources were T cells, B-cell-depleted T cells, or PBMCs; the material itself was cDNA or gDNA.

Germline assignment: CDR1 SGHTA and CDR2 FQGTGA. The ends were cut back, 5 bases at V and 0 bases at J, with 15 bases in the middle. The CDR3 has 16 residues. During the 2 weeks before they entered the study, exposed participants had met someone with a PCR-confirmed or clinician-diagnosed COVID-19 case. This table comes from immunoSEQ multiplex PCR, and its TCRdb copy is limited to in-frame clones, with some not included. The sample lists roughly 180,000 clones; 80% were seen once. The V gene is TRBV7-3, the J gene TRBJ2-3; D is unresolved. Source material: PBMCs or T cells enriched from blood (not recorded which). This TCR came from a man in his sixties who had been exposed to COVID-19. DNA for the CDR3: TGTGCCAGCAGCCGTCTGGCGGCGCACAGCACAGATACGCAGTATTTT. Its protein is CASSRLAAHSTDTQYF.